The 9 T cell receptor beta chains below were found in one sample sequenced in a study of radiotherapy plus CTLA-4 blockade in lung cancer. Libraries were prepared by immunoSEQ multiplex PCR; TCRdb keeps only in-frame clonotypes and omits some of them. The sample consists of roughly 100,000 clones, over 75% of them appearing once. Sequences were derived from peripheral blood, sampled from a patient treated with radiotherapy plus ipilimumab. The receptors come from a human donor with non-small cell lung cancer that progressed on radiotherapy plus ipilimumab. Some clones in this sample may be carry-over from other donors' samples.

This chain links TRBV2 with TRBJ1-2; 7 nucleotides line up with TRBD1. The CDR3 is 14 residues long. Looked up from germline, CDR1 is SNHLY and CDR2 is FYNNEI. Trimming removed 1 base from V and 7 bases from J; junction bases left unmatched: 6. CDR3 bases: TGTGCCAGCAGTGAAGTTGAGGGGGCGGTTGGCTACACCTTC. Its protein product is CASSEVEGAVGYTF.

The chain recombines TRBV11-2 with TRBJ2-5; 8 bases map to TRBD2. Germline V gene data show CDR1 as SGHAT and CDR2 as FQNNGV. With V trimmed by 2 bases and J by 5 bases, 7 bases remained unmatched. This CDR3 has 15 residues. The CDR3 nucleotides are TGTGCCAGCAGCTTACGGGAGGGAAGTGAGGAGACCCAGTACTTC. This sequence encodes CASSLREGSEETQYF. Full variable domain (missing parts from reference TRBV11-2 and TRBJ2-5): EAGVAQSPRYKIIEKRQSVAFWCNPISGHATLYWYQQILGQGPKLLIQFQNNGVVDDSQLPKDRFSAERLKGVDSTLKIQPAKLEDSAVYLCASSLREGSEETQYFGPGTRLLVL.

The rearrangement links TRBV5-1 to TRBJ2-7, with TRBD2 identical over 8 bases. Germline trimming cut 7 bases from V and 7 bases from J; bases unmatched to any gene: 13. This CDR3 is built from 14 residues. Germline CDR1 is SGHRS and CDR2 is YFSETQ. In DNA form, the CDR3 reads TGCGCCAGCTCCCCCTCGGGGGGGACGGGGGAGCAGTACTTC. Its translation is CASSPSGGTGEQYF.

CDR3 region: CASSPDNSYEQYF. The DNA of the CDR3 is TGTGCCAGCAGTCCGGACAACTCCTACGAGCAGTACTTC. The chain links TRBV27 to TRBJ2-7, with D possibly matching TRBD1 (5 bases). The CDR3 sequence is 13 residues long. Per germline, CDR1 MNHEY and CDR2 SMNVEV (reference sequence). Trimming left V 5 bases short and J 0 bases short, with 8 bases between.

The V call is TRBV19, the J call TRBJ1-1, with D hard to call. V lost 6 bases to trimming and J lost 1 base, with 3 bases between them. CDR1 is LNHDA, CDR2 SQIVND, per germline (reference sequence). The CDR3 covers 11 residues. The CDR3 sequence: CASRGNTEAFF. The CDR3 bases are TGTGCCAGTAGGGGGAACACTGAAGCTTTCTTT. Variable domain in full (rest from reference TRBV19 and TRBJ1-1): DGGITQSPKYLFRKEGQNVTLSCEQNLNHDAMYWYRQDPGQGLRLIYYSQIVNDFQKGDIAEGYSVSREKKESFPLTVTSAQKNPTAFYLCASRGNTEAFFGQGTRLTVV.

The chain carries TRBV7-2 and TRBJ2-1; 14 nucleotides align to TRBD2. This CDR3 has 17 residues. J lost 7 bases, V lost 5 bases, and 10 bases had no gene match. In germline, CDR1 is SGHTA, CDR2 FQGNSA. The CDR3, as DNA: TGTGCCAGCAGCCCCAGACTAGCGGGGGGGCCAGGGAATGAGCAGTTCTTC. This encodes CASSPRLAGGPGNEQFF.

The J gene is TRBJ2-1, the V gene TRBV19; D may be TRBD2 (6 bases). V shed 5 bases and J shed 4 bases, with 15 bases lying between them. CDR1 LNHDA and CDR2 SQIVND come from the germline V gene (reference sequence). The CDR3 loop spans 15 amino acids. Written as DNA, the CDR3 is TGTGCCAGTAGTCCACCGGGCCGGGGGTACAATGAGCAGTTCTTC. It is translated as CASSPPGRGYNEQFF.

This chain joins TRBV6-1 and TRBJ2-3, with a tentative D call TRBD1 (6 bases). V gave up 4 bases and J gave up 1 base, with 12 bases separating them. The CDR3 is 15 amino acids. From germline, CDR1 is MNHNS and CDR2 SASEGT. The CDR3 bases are TGTGCCAGCAGTGTTACAGGGAGTGGCACAGATACGCAGTATTTT. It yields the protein CASSVTGSGTDTQYF.

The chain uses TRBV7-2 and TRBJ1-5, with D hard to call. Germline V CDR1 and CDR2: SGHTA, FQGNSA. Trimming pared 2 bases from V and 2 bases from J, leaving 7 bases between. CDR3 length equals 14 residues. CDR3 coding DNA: TGTGCCAGCAGCTTACGGGGTGGCAATCAGCCCCAGCATTTT. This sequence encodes CASSLRGGNQPQHF.